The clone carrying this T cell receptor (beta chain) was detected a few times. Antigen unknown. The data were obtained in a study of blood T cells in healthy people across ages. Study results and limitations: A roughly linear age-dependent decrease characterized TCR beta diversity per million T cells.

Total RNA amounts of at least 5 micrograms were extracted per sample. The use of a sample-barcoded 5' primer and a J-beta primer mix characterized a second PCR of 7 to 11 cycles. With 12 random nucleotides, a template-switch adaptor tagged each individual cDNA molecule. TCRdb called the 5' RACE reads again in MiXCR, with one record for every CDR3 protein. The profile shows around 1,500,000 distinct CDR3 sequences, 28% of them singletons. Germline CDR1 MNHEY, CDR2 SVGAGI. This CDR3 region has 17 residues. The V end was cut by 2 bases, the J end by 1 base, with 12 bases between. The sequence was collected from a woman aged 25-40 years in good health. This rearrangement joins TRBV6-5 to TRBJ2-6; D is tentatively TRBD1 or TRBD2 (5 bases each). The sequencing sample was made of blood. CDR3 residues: CASSYQQWGSGANVLTF. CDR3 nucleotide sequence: TGTGCCAGCAGTTACCAACAGTGGGGGTCTGGGGCCAACGTCCTGACTTTC.